This T cell receptor (beta chain) was sequenced during a study of blood T cell repertoires in COVID-19. The CDR3 runs to 15 residues. Generated by immunoSEQ multiplex PCR, the TCRdb table keeps only in-frame clones and is missing some. The table has some 170,000 clones, roughly 82% seen once. The study drew participants aged about 18 to 89 years from under 30 US areas. Cohorts were determined from participant-reported clinical history. The sequence was obtained from a man between 45 and 60 years old who had recovered from COVID-19. The chain has TRBV7-5 and TRBJ1-1; TRBD1 reflects the table's D call only, with no check against the DNA. TRBV7-5 is reported as a pseudogene. Sequenced material: PBMCs or T cells enriched from blood (not recorded which). The CDR3 is CVRSCPDRWGTEAFF. CDR3 coding DNA: TGTGTCAGAAGCTGCCCGGACAGATGGGGCACTGAAGCTTTCTTT.